Sequencing of this TCR beta chain was carried out in a study of blood T cell repertoires in COVID-19. The overall study: Italy, Spain and the United States were the sources of the convalescent and acute COVID-19 samples. The cDNA or gDNA used as material had been derived from T cells, B-cell-depleted T cells, or PBMCs.

As originally analysed: Estimates of nucleated cell counts were drawn from the amplification of reference gene primers. Clones were read by immunoSEQ multiplex PCR, and TCRdb kept only the in-frame ones, dropping some. Clonal size and the V and J genes are those of that table, whereas D and trimming came from the DNA. The table records just over 25,000 clones, roughly nine tenths of them present only once. Germline V gives CDR1 SNHLY, CDR2 FYNNEI. With 6 bases clipped from V and 9 bases from J, the junction kept 12 bases outside the gene matches. The CDR3 runs to 14 residues. This TCR was recovered from a human donor in a cohort sampled during active COVID-19. The sample was peripheral blood. The V gene is TRBV2, the J gene TRBJ2-7; 9 positions match TRBD1. The CDR3: CASSPGGSTGGQYF. The CDR3 nucleotides read TGTGCCAGCAGCCCCGGGGGGTCGACAGGGGGGCAGTACTTC.